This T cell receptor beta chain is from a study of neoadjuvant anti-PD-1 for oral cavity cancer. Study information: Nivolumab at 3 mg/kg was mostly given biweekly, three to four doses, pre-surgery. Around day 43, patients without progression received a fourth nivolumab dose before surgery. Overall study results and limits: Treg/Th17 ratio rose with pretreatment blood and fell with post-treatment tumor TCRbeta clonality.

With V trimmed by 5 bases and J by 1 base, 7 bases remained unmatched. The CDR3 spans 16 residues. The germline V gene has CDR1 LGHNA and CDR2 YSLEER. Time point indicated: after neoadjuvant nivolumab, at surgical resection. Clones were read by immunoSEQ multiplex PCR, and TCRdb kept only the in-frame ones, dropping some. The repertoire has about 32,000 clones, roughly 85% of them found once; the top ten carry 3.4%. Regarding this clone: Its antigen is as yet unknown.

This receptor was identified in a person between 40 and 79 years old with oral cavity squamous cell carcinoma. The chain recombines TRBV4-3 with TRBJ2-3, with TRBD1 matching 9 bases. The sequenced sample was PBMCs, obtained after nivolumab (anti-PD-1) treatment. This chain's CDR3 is CASSAEDRGGTDTQYF. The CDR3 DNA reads TGCGCCAGCAGCGCCGAAGACAGGGGGGGCACAGATACGCAGTATTTT.